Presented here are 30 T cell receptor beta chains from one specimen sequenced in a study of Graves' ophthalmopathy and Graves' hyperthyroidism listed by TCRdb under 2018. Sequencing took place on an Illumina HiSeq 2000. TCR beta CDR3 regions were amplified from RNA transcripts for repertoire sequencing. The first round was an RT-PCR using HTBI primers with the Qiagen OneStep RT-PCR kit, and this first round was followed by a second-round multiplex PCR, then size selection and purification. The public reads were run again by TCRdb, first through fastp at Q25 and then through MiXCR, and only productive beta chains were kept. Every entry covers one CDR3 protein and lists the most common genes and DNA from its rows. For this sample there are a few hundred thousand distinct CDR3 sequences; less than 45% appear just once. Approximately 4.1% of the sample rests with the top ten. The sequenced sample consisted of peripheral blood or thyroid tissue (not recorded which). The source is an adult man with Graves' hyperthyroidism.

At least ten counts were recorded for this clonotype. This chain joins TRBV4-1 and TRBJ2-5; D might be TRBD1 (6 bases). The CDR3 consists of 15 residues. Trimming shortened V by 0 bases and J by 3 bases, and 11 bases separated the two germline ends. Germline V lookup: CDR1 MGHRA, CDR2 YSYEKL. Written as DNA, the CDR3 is TGCGCCAGCAGCCAAGATGGGACAAAGAAAGAGACCCAGTACTTC. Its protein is CASSQDGTKKETQYF.

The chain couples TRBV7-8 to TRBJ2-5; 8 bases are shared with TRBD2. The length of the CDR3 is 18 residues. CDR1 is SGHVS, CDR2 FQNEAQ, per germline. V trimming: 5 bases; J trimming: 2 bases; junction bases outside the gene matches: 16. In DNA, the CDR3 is TGTGCCAGCAGCCAAGAGTGGGGGGGCGGGGGGAAACAAGAGACCCAGTACTTC. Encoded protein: CASSQEWGGGGKQETQYF.

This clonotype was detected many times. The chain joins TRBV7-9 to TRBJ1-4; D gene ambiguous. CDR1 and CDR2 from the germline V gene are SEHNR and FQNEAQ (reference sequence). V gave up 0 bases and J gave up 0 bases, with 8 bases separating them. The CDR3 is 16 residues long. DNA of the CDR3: TGTGCCAGCAGCTTAGCGACGGACCCAACTAATGAAAAACTGTTTTTT. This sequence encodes CASSLATDPTNEKLFF.

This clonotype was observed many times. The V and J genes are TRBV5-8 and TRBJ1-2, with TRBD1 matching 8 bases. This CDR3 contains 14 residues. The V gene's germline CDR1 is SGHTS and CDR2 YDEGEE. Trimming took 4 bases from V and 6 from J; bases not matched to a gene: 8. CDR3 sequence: CASSPGSGGNGYTF. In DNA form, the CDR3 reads TGTGCCAGCAGCCCGGGGTCAGGGGGCAATGGCTACACCTTC.

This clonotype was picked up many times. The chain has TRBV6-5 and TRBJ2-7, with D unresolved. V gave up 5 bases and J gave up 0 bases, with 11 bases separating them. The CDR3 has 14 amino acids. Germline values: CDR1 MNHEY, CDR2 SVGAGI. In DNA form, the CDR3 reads TGTGCCAGCAGTGGGCAGGACCCCTCCTACGAGCAGTACTTC. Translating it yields CASSGQDPSYEQYF.

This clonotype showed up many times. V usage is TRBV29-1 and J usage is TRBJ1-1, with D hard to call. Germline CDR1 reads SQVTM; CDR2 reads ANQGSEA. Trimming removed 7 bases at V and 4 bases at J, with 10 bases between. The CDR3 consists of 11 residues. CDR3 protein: CSAGESTEAFF. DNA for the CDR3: TGCAGCGCCGGTGAGAGCACTGAAGCTTTCTTT.

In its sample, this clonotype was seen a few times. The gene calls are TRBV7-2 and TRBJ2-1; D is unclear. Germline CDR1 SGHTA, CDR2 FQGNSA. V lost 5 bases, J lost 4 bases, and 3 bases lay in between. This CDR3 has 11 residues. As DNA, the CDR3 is TGTGCCAGCAGCCCGTACAATGAGCAGTTCTTC. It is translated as CASSPYNEQFF.

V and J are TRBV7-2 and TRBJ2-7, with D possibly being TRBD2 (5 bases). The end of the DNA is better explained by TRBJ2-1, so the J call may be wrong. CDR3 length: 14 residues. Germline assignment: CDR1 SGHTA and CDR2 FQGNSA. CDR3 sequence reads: CASSLTGIDNEQFF. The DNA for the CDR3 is TGTGCCAGCAGCTTAACCGGGATCGACAATGAGCAGTTCTTC.

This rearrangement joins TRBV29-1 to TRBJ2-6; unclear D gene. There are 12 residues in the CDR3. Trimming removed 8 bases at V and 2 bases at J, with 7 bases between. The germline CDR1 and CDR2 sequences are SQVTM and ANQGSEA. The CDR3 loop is CSFNAGANVLTF. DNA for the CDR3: TGCAGCTTTAACGCTGGGGCCAACGTCCTGACTTTC.

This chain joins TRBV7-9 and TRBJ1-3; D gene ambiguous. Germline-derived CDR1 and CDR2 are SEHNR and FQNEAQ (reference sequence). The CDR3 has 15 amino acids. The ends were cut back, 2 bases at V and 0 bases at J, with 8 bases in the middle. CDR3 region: CASSLTAASGNTIYF. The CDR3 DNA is TGTGCCAGCAGCTTAACGGCGGCCTCTGGAAACACCATATATTTT.

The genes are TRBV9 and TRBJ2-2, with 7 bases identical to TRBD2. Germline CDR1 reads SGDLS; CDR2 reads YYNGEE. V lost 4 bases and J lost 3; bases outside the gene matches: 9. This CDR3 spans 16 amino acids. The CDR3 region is CASSQETSRYTGELFF. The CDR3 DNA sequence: TGTGCCAGCAGCCAAGAGACTAGCCGCTACACCGGGGAGCTGTTTTTT.

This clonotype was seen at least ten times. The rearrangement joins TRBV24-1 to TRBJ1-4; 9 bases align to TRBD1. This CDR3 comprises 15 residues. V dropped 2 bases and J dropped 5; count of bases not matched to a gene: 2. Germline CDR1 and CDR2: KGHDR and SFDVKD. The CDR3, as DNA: TGTGCCACCAGTGATTCGGGACAGGGAAATGAAAAACTGTTTTTT. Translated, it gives CATSDSGQGNEKLFF.

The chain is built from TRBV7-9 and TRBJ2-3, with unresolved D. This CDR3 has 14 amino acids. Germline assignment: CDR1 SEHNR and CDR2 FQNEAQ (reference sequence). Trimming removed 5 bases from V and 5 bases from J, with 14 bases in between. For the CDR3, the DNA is TGTGCCAGCAGCAGTGACTCCTTCGGAGATACGCAGTATTTT. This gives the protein CASSSDSFGDTQYF.

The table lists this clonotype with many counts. The DNA of the CDR3 is TGTGCCAGCAGCCACCGGACAGGGTCCAGCAATCAGCCCCAGCATTTT. Its translation is CASSHRTGSSNQPQHF. The chain has TRBV5-5 and TRBJ1-5; TRBD1 matches at 8 bases. J was trimmed by 1 base and V by 4 bases; bases with no gene match: 7. The germline V gene encodes CDR1 SGHKS and CDR2 YYEKEE (reference sequence). The CDR3 contains 16 residues. The full variable domain, in which reference TRBV5-5 and TRBJ1-5 provide the parts outside the CDR3, is DAGVTQSPTHLIKTRGQQVTLRCSPISGHKSVSWYQQVLGQGPQFIFQYYEKEERGRGNFPDRFSARQFPNYSSELNVNALLLGDSALYLCASSHRTGSSNQPQHFGDGTRLSIL.

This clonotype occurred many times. CDR3 sequence: CASSPRWKGSWSGNTIYF. CDR3 DNA: TGTGCCAGCAGTCCCCGCTGGAAAGGGTCTTGGTCTGGAAACACCATATATTTT. The V gene is TRBV12-3 or TRBV12-4, the J gene TRBJ1-3; D is ambiguous. The V and J ends lost 5 bases and 1 base respectively, with 21 bases between them. This CDR3 contains 18 residues.

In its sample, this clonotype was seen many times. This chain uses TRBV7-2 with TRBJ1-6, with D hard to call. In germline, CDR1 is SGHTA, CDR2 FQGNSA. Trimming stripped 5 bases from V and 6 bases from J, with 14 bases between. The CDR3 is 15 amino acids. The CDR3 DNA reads TGTGCCAGCAGCCCCCCAGGAGGGATTAATTCACCCCTCCACTTT. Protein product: CASSPPGGINSPLHF.

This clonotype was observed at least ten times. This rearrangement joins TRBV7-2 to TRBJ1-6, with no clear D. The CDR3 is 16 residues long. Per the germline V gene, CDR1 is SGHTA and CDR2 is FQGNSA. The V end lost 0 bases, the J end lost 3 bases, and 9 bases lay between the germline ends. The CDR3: CASSLAGLGYNSPLHF. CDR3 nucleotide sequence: TGTGCCAGCAGCTTAGCAGGGCTTGGCTATAATTCACCCCTCCACTTT.

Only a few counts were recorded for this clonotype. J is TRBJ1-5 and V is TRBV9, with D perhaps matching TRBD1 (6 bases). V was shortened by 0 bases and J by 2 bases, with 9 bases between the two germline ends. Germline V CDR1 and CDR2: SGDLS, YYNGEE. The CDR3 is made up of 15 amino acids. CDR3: CASSVGGGGNQPQHF. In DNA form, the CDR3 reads TGTGCCAGCAGCGTAGGAGGGGGAGGCAATCAGCCCCAGCATTTT.

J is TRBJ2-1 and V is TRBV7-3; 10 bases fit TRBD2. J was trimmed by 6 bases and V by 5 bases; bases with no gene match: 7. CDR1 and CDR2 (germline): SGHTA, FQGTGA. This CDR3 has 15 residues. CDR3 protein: CASSIIAGGLNEQFF. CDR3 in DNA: TGTGCCAGCAGCATAATAGCGGGGGGCCTCAATGAGCAGTTCTTC.

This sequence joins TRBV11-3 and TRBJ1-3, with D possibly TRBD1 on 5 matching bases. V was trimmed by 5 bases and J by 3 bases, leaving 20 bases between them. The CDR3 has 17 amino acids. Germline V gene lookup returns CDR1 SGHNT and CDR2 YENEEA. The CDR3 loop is CASSINGRTRRGNTIYF. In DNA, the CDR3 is TGTGCCAGCAGCATAAATGGGCGGACACGCCGTGGAAACACCATATATTTT. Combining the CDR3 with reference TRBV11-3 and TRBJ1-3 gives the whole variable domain EAGVVQSPRYKIIEKKQPVAFWCNPISGHNTLYWYLQNLGQGPELLIRYENEEAVDDSQLPKDRFSAERLKGVDSTLKIQPAELGDSAVYLCASSINGRTRRGNTIYFGEGSWLTVV.

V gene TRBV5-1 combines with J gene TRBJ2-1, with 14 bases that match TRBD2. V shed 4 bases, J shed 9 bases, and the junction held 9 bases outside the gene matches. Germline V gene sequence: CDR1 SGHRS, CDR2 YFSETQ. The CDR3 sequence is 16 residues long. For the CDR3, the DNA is TGCGCCAGCAGCCAATTGGGACTAGCGGGAGATGGTGAGCAGTTCTTC. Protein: CASSQLGLAGDGEQFF. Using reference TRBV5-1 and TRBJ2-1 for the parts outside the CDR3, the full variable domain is KAGVTQTPRYLIKTRGQQVTLSCSPISGHRSVSWYQQTPGQGLQFLFEYFSETQRNKGNFPGRFSGRQFSNSRSEMNVSTLELGDSALYLCASSQLGLAGDGEQFFGPGTRLTVL.

CDR3 nucleotides: TGCAGTGCTAGAGACTGGGAGACCTACGAGCAGTACTTC. Protein: CSARDWETYEQYF. The chain carries TRBV20-1 and TRBJ2-7; weak D call: TRBD2 (5 bases). V was clipped by 0 bases and J by 2 bases, with 8 bases between them. CDR1 is DFQATT and CDR2 is SNEGSKA in the germline V gene (reference sequence). The CDR3 runs 13 residues.

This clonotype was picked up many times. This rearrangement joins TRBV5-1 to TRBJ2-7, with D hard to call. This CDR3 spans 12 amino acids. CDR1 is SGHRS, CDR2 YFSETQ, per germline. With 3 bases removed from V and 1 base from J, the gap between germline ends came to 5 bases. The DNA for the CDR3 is TGCGCCAGCAGCTCCCATTCCTACGAGCAGTACTTC. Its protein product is CASSSHSYEQYF.

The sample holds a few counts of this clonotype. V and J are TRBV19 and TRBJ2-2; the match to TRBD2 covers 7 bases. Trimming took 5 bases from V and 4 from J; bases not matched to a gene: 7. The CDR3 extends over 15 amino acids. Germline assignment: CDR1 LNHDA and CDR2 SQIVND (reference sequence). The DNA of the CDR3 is TGTGCCAGTAGTGTAATCTCGGGGGGCACCGGGGAGCTGTTTTTT. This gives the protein CASSVISGGTGELFF.

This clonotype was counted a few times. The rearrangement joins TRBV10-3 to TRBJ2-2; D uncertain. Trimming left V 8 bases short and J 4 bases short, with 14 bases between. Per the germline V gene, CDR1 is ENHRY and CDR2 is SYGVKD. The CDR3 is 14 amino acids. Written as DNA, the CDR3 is TGTGCCATCCAAGAGGTTGGAGCCACCGGGGAGCTGTTTTTT. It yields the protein CAIQEVGATGELFF.

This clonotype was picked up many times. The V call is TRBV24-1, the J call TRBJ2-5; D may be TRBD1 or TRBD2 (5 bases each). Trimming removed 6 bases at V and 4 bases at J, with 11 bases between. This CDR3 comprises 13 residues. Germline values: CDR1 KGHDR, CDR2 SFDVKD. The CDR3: CATSLRDGETQYF. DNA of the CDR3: TGTGCCACCAGTCTCAGGGACGGAGAGACCCAGTACTTC.

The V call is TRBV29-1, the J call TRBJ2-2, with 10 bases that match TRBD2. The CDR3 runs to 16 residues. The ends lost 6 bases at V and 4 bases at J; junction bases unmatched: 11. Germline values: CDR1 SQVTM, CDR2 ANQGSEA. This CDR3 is CSVESTGTSVTGELFF. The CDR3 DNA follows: TGCAGCGTGGAAAGCACCGGGACTAGCGTCACCGGGGAGCTGTTTTTT.

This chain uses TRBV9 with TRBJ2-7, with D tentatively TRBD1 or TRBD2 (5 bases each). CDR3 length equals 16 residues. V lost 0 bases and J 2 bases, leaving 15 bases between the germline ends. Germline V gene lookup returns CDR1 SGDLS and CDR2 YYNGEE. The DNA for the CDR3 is TGTGCCAGCAGCGTAGCTGAGGGGAGTAGAACCTACGAGCAGTACTTC. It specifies CASSVAEGSRTYEQYF.

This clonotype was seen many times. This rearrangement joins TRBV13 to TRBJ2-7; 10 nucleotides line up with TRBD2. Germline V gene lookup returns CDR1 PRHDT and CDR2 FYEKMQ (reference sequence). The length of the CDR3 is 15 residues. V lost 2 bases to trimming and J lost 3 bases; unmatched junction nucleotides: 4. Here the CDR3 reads CASSLRTSGYYEQYF. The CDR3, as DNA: TGTGCCAGCAGCTTAAGGACTAGCGGATACTACGAGCAGTACTTC.

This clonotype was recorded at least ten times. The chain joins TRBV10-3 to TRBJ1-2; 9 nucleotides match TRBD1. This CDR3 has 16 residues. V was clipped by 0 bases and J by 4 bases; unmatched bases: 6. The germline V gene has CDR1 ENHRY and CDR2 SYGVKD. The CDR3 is CAISESTGGRGYGYTF. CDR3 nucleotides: TGTGCCATCAGTGAGTCTACAGGGGGCAGGGGCTATGGCTACACCTTC.